One sample yielded the 31 T cell receptor beta chains listed below, sequenced in a study of blood T cell repertoires in COVID-19. This table comes from immunoSEQ multiplex PCR, and its TCRdb copy is limited to in-frame clones, with some not included. This table holds about 100,000 clones, 88% found once. Sequenced: peripheral blood. The receptors here all came from a human donor in a cohort sampled during active COVID-19.

In its sample, this clone was seen once. The chain carries TRBV28 and TRBJ1-5; D is perhaps TRBD1 (5 bases). The CDR3 consists of 15 residues. CDR1 is MDHEN, CDR2 SYDVKM, per germline. The germline V and J ends were trimmed by 8 bases and 2 bases, with 16 bases remaining between them. The CDR3 is CASVVRGIGNQPQHF. Here the CDR3 DNA reads TGTGCCAGCGTAGTACGGGGGATTGGCAATCAGCCCCAGCATTTT.

This clone was observed once. The V gene is TRBV15, the J gene TRBJ1-6; 8 nucleotides match TRBD1. V was pared by 0 bases and J by 8 bases, with 3 bases of the junction left unmatched. The CDR3 spans 15 residues. Per germline, CDR1 LNHNV and CDR2 YYDKDF (reference sequence). The DNA of the CDR3 is TGTGCCACCAGCAGAGACCGGGACAGGTATTCACCCCTCCACTTT. Residues: CATSRDRDRYSPLHF.

The rearrangement uses TRBV28 and TRBJ1-2, with a tentative D call TRBD1 (6 bases). The CDR3 loop spans 14 amino acids. The V gene lost 3 bases and the J gene lost 7 bases, with 15 bases spanning the gap. The germline gives CDR1 MDHEN, CDR2 SYDVKM. The CDR3 DNA reads TGTGCCAGCAGTTTGGGCAGGGGCTCGGGTGGCTACACCTTC. It specifies CASSLGRGSGGYTF.

This chain uses TRBV2 with TRBJ2-6, with D possibly matching TRBD1 (5 bases). This CDR3 is 19 amino acids long. Germline-derived CDR1 and CDR2 are SNHLY and FYNNEI. Trimming cost V 5 bases and J 0 bases, with 20 bases left between them. The CDR3 DNA is TGTGCCAGCAGTCGTAAACCTCAGGGTGGCCCCTCTGGGGCCAACGTCCTGACTTTC. Amino acid sequence: CASSRKPQGGPSGANVLTF.

The count of this clone is one. This chain links TRBV25-1 with TRBJ2-2; perhaps TRBD1 as D (6 bases). There are 14 residues in the CDR3. Germline lookup yields CDR1 MGHDK and CDR2 SYGVNS. V lost 7 bases and J lost 3, with 12 bases in between. This chain's CDR3 is CASTTGPYTGELFF. The CDR3, as DNA: TGTGCCAGCACCACAGGGCCGTACACCGGGGAGCTGTTTTTT.

The chain recombines TRBV5-4 with TRBJ2-3; 8 positions agree with TRBD2. V shed 4 bases and J 5 bases; nucleotides not matched to a gene: 9. This CDR3 is 15 amino acids long. Germline CDR1 reads SGHNT; CDR2 reads YYREEE (reference sequence). CDR3 residues: CASSPSGRGVDTQYF. For the CDR3, the DNA is TGTGCCAGCAGCCCCAGCGGGAGAGGGGTAGATACGCAGTATTTT.

In this sample, this clone turned up once. The chain uses TRBV3-1 (or the pseudogene TRBV3-2) and TRBJ2-1; 7 bases fit TRBD1. The CDR3 has 16 residues. Germline CDR1 reads LGHDT; CDR2 reads YNNKEL (reference sequence). Trimming removed 3 bases from V and 2 bases from J; junction bases left unmatched: 7. CDR3 sequence reads: CASSHYRDRAYNEQFF. Here the CDR3 DNA reads TGTGCCAGCAGCCACTACCGGGACAGAGCCTACAATGAGCAGTTCTTC.

Here the CDR3 reads CASSLFGQGSSGANVLTF. In nucleotides, the CDR3 is TGTGCCAGCAGCCTCTTCGGACAGGGTAGCTCTGGGGCCAACGTCCTGACTTTC. The V and J genes are TRBV28 and TRBJ2-6, with TRBD1 matching over 8 bases. V was clipped by 6 bases and J by 0 bases; unmatched bases: 10. This CDR3 is 18 amino acids long. Germline CDR1 MDHEN, CDR2 SYDVKM.

The genes are TRBV13 and TRBJ2-3, with D possibly being TRBD2 (6 bases). Germline-derived CDR1 and CDR2 are PRHDT and FYEKMQ (reference sequence). V was pared by 5 bases and J by 2 bases, with 17 bases between. This CDR3 spans 16 amino acids. The CDR3 bases are TGTGCCAGCAGCCATTCCTGGACGGGGGTCACAGATACGCAGTATTTT. Residues: CASSHSWTGVTDTQYF. Based on the CDR3 plus reference TRBV13 and TRBJ2-3, the full variable domain is AAGVIQSPRHLIKEKRETATLKCYPIPRHDTVYWYQQGPGQDPQFLISFYEKMQSDKGSIPDRFSAQQFSDYHSELNMSSLELGDSALYFCASSHSWTGVTDTQYFGPGTRLTVL.

The CDR3 bases are TGTGCCAGCAGTCGGACTAGCGGGAGGTACGAGCAGTACTTC. Translating it yields CASSRTSGRYEQYF. The gene calls are TRBV28 and TRBJ2-7; 14 nucleotides align to TRBD2. Germline V lookup: CDR1 MDHEN, CDR2 SYDVKM. CDR3 length: 14 amino acids. The V and J ends lost 5 bases and 4 bases, in that order; junction bases with no gene match: 1. Drawing the rest from reference TRBV28 and TRBJ2-7, the complete variable domain is DVKVTQSSRYLVKRTGEKVFLECVQDMDHENMFWYRQDPGLGLRLIYFSYDVKMKEKGDIPEGYSVSREKKERFSLILESASTNQTSMYLCASSRTSGRYEQYFGPGTRLTVT.

The gene calls are TRBV28 and TRBJ1-5, with TRBD1 as a possible D gene (5 bases). This CDR3 is built from 14 residues. The germline CDR1 and CDR2 sequences are MDHEN and SYDVKM. V was shortened by 10 bases and J by 0 bases, with 13 bases between the two germline ends. CDR3 sequence: CATRPGYSNQPQHF. CDR3 in DNA: TGTGCCACCCGCCCAGGGTATAGCAATCAGCCCCAGCATTTT.

The rearrangement uses TRBV9 and TRBJ2-3; TRBD2 matches 10 bases. This CDR3 is 14 amino acids long. Germline-derived CDR1 and CDR2 are SGDLS and YYNGEE. With V trimmed by 3 bases and J by 15 bases, 13 bases remained unmatched. CDR3 protein: CASSATESGRARYF. CDR3 bases: TGTGCCAGCAGCGCCACAGAAAGCGGGAGGGCCCGATATTTT.

This clone was counted a single time. V is TRBV28 and J is TRBJ1-4; D is perhaps TRBD1 (6 bases). Germline loops: CDR1 MDHEN, CDR2 SYDVKM. V gave up 9 bases and J gave up 7 bases, with 15 bases separating them. This CDR3 contains 13 residues. The CDR3 region has the DNA TGTGCCAGTATCAGGGGTATCGGTGAAAAACTGTTTTTT. Its translation: CASIRGIGEKLFF.

V is TRBV11-2 and J is TRBJ1-4; no reliable D call. V was trimmed by 1 base and J by 4 bases, leaving 7 bases between them. The length of the CDR3 is 14 residues. From germline, CDR1 is SGHAT and CDR2 FQNNGV. CDR3 bases: TGTGCCAGCAGCTTAGCGGGGTTTAATGAAAAACTGTTTTTT. It yields the protein CASSLAGFNEKLFF.

This chain links TRBV4-2 with TRBJ2-1; TRBD2 is a possible D gene (7 bases). Germline loops: CDR1 LGHNA, CDR2 YNFKEQ. The V end was cut by 1 base, the J end by 1 base, with 20 bases between. There are 19 residues in the CDR3. This chain's CDR3 is CASSQGSSGGRGSYNEQFF. The CDR3 nucleotides are TGTGCCAGCAGCCAAGGTTCCTCTGGAGGGAGGGGGTCCTACAATGAGCAGTTCTTC.

The chain carries TRBV28 and TRBJ1-2; D possibly corresponds to TRBD1 (5 bases). This CDR3 is built from 14 residues. In germline, CDR1 is MDHEN, CDR2 SYDVKM. V was cut by 7 bases and J by 4 bases, with 16 bases left in between. The DNA for the CDR3 is TGTGCCAGCAACTTGGGGGGACGTGCCTATGGCTACACCTTC. Its protein product is CASNLGGRAYGYTF.

The chain links TRBV29-1 to TRBJ1-2; D is perhaps TRBD1 (5 bases). V lost 1 base and J 4 bases, leaving 7 bases between the germline ends. This CDR3 has 12 residues. In germline, CDR1 is SQVTM, CDR2 ANQGSEA. The CDR3 is CSVEATAYGYTF. The DNA of the CDR3 is TGCAGCGTTGAAGCGACAGCCTATGGCTACACCTTC.

The gene calls are TRBV28 and TRBJ1-6, with D perhaps TRBD1 (6 bases). With 5 bases removed from V and 5 bases from J, the gap between germline ends came to 10 bases. The CDR3 runs to 14 residues. The V gene's germline CDR1 is MDHEN and CDR2 SYDVKM. This chain's CDR3 is CASSGTGNNSPLHF. As DNA, the CDR3 is TGTGCCAGCAGTGGTACAGGGAATAATTCACCCCTCCACTTT.

The chain carries TRBV7-6 and TRBJ2-1, with 7 bases lining up with TRBD2. This CDR3 spans 15 amino acids. CDR1 is SGHVS, CDR2 FNYEAQ, per germline. The V gene end was trimmed by 5 bases and the J gene end by 2 bases; junction bases not matched to a gene: 6. CDR3 in DNA: TGTGCCAGCAGCCTTAGGGGAGGGGCCTACAATGAGCAGTTCTTC. It encodes CASSLRGGAYNEQFF. Based on the CDR3 plus reference TRBV7-6 and TRBJ2-1, the full variable domain is GAGVSQSPRYKVTKRGQDVALRCDPISGHVSLYWYRQALGQGPEFLTYFNYEAQQDKSGLPNDRFSAERPEGSISTLTIQRTEQRDSAMYRCASSLRGGAYNEQFFGPGTRLTVL.

The chain recombines TRBV7-9 with TRBJ2-7; 13 bases are a match to TRBD2. There are 16 residues in the CDR3. Germline V lookup: CDR1 SEHNR, CDR2 FQNEAQ (reference sequence). Trimming took 10 bases from V and 4 from J; bases not matched to a gene: 13. The CDR3 nucleotides read TGTGCCACTTTAGCCGGCGGACTAGCGGGGGTATACGAGCAGTACTTC. It is translated as CATLAGGLAGVYEQYF.

The genes are TRBV7-2 and TRBJ2-5; 10 nucleotides match TRBD1. This CDR3 region has 16 residues. Per the germline V gene, CDR1 is SGHTA and CDR2 is FQGNSA. Trimming at V came to 2 bases and at J to 5 bases, leaving 8 bases not matched to a gene. CDR3 in DNA: TGTGCCAGCAGCTTAACGGGACAGGGGAGAGGGGAGACCCAGTACTTC. This gives the protein CASSLTGQGRGETQYF.

V usage is TRBV2 and J usage is TRBJ2-3; 7 bases line up with TRBD2. The ends lost 6 bases at V and 5 bases at J; junction bases unmatched: 2. This CDR3 spans 12 amino acids. Germline V lookup: CDR1 SNHLY, CDR2 FYNNEI. DNA of the CDR3: TGTGCCAGCAGGGCGGGGGAAGATACGCAGTATTTT. It codes for CASRAGEDTQYF.

The chain employs TRBV6-5 and TRBJ1-1, with D perhaps TRBD1 (5 bases). V lost 2 bases, J lost 7 bases, and 14 bases lay in between. Germline CDR1 and CDR2: MNHEY and SVGAGI. The CDR3 runs to 14 residues. The CDR3: CASSYTSGGVEAFF. Here the CDR3 DNA reads TGTGCCAGCAGTTACACGTCGGGGGGGGTTGAAGCTTTCTTT.

The chain has TRBV28 and TRBJ2-5, with TRBD2 identical over 12 bases. Trimming cost V 3 bases and J 1 base; bases outside gene matches: 6. Germline V gene lookup returns CDR1 MDHEN and CDR2 SYDVKM. The CDR3 contains 17 residues. CDR3 loop: CASSLILAGGTQETQYF. In nucleotides, the CDR3 is TGTGCCAGCAGTTTGATACTAGCGGGAGGTACCCAAGAGACCCAGTACTTC.

The chain uses TRBV15 and TRBJ2-7; tentative D call: TRBD1 (6 bases). This CDR3 has 15 residues. CDR1 LNHNV and CDR2 YYDKDF come from the germline V gene (reference sequence). V was clipped by 1 base and J by 2 bases, with 12 bases between them. In DNA form, the CDR3 reads TGTGCCACCAGCAGAGTGGCGGACAGTGCCTACGAGCAGTACTTC. Translated, it gives CATSRVADSAYEQYF.

This clone was seen only once. The chain has TRBV6-2 or TRBV6-3 and TRBJ2-1, with 8 nucleotides matching TRBD2. Germline CDR1 reads MNHEY; CDR2 reads SVGEGT. The J segment lost 6 bases and the V segment lost 4 bases, leaving 8 bases of the junction unmatched. There are 15 residues in the CDR3. Here the CDR3 reads CASSLRLAGRNEQFF. DNA of the CDR3: TGTGCCAGCAGTTTGAGGCTAGCGGGCCGCAATGAGCAGTTCTTC.

The rearrangement links TRBV30 to TRBJ1-6; D unresolved. The CDR3 runs 13 residues. CDR1 is GTSNPN, CDR2 SVGIG, per germline (reference sequence). Trimming removed 3 bases at V and 9 bases at J, with 12 bases between. The CDR3 DNA is TGTGCCTGGAGCGGGGTTGCGGCTTCACCCCTCCACTTT. This codes for CAWSGVAASPLHF.

The genes are TRBV29-1 and TRBJ1-2; no firm D call. CDR1 is SQVTM, CDR2 ANQGSEA, per germline. The CDR3 extends over 13 amino acids. Trimming pared 4 bases from V and 0 bases from J, leaving 9 bases between. The CDR3 DNA follows: TGCAGCGTTGTGGCAGGCCCTAACTATGGCTACACCTTC. Protein sequence: CSVVAGPNYGYTF.

This sequence joins TRBV10-2 and TRBJ2-2, with D possibly TRBD2 on 6 matching bases. The germline V gene has CDR1 WSHSY and CDR2 SAAADI. V lost 6 bases and J lost 1, with 9 bases in between. The CDR3 contains 14 residues. In DNA form, the CDR3 reads TGCGCCAGCAGGCGGGACGGGAACACCGGGGAGCTGTTTTTT. Translation: CASRRDGNTGELFF.

The chain is built from TRBV5-6 and TRBJ2-7; maybe TRBD1 (6 bases). This CDR3 region has 16 residues. The germline gives CDR1 SGHDT, CDR2 YYEEEE. The germline V and J ends were trimmed by 0 bases and 5 bases, with 18 bases remaining between them. This chain's CDR3 is CASSLVDRDSSDEQYF. The CDR3, as DNA: TGTGCCAGCAGCTTGGTGGACAGAGACTCTTCTGACGAGCAGTACTTC.

The rearrangement uses TRBV4-1 and TRBJ1-2; D is undetermined. The CDR3 spans 15 residues. Trimming removed 0 bases from V and 4 bases from J, with 12 bases in between. The germline CDR1 and CDR2 sequences are MGHRA and YSYEKL. This chain's CDR3 is CASSQEVQVIYGYTF. The CDR3 region has the DNA TGCGCCAGCAGCCAAGAAGTGCAGGTTATCTATGGCTACACCTTC.